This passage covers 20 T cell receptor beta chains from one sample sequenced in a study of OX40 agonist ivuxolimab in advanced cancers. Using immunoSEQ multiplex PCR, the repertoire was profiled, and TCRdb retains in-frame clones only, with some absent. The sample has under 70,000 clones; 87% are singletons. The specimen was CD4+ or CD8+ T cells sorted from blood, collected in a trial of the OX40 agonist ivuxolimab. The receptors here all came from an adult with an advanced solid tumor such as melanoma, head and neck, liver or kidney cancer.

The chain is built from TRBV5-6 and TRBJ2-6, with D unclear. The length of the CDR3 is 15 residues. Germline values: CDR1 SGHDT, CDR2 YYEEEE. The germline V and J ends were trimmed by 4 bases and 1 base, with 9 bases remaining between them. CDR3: CASSPVGSGANVLTF. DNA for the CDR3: TGTGCCAGCAGCCCGGTGGGGTCTGGGGCCAACGTCCTGACTTTC.

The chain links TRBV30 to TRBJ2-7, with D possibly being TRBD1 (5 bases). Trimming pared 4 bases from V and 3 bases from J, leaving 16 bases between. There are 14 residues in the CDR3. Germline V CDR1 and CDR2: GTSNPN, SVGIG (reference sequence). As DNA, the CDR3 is TGTGCCTGGACCCAGGGTGGACAATTCTACGAGCAGTACTTC. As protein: CAWTQGGQFYEQYF.

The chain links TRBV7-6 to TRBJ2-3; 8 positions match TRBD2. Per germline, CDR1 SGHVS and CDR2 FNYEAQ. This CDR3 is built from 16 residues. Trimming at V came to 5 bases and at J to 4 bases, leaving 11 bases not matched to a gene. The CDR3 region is CASSPREGGAADTQYF. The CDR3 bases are TGTGCCAGCAGCCCACGGGAGGGGGGGGCGGCAGATACGCAGTATTTT.

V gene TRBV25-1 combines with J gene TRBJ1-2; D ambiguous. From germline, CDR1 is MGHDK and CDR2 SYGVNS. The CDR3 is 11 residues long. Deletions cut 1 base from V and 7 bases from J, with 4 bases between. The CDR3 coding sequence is TGTGCCAGCAGTGAATTCTTTGGCTACACCTTC. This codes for CASSEFFGYTF.

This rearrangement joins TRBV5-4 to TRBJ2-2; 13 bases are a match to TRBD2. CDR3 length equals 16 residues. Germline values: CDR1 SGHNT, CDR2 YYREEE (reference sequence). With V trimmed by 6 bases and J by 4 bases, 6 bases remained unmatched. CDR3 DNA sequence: TGTGCCAGCAAAGGGACTAGCGGGACCGGCACCGGGGAGCTGTTTTTT. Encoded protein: CASKGTSGTGTGELFF.

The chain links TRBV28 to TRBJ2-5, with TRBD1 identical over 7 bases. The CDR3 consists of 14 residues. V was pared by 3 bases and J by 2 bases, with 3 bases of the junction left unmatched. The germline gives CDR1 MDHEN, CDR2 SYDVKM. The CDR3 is CASSLVGQQETQYF. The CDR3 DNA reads TGTGCCAGCAGTTTGGTGGGACAGCAAGAGACCCAGTACTTC.

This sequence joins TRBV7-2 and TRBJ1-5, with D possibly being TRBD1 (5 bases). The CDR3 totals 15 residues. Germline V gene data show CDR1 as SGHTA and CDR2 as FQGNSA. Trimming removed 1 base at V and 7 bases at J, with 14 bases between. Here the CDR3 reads CASSLECRVGQPQHF. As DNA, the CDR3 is TGTGCCAGCAGCTTAGAGTGCAGGGTCGGGCAGCCCCAGCATTTT.

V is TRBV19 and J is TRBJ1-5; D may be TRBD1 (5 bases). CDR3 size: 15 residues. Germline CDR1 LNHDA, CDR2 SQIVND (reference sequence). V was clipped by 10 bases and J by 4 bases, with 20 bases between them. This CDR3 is CATQKKEGLNQPQHF. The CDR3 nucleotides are TGTGCCACCCAAAAGAAGGAGGGACTTAATCAGCCCCAGCATTTT.

The CDR3, as DNA: TGTGCCAGCAGCTTAGACGGCTCCTACAATGAGCAGTTCTTC. It is translated as CASSLDGSYNEQFF. The chain recombines TRBV11-3 with TRBJ2-1, with unresolved D. V was trimmed by 0 bases and J by 0 bases, leaving 3 bases between them. This CDR3 contains 14 residues. Per the germline V gene, CDR1 is SGHNT and CDR2 is YENEEA.

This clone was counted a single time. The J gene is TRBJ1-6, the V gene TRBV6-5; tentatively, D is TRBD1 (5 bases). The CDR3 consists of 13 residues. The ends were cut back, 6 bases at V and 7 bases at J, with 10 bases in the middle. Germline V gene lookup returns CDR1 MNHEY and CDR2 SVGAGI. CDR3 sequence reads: CASRRDQNSPLHF. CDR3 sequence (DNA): TGTGCCAGCAGGCGGGACCAAAATTCACCCCTCCACTTT.

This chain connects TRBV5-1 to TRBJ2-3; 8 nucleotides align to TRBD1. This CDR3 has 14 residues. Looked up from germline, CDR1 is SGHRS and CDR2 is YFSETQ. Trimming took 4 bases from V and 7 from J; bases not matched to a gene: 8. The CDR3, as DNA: TGCGCCAGCAGCCGGACAGGGACGGAGAATACGCAGTATTTT. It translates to CASSRTGTENTQYF.

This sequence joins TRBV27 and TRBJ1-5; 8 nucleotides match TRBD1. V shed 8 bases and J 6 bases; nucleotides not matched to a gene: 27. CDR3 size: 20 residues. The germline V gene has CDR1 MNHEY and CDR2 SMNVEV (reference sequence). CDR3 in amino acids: CASSRRGQGAQMKVRQPQHF. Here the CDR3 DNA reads TGTGCCAGCTCACGGCGGGGGCAGGGGGCGCAAATGAAAGTTCGTCAGCCCCAGCATTTT.

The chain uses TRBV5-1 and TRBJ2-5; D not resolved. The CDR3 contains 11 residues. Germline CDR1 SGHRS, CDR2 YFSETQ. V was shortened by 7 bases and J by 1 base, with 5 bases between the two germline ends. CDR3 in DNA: TGCGCCAGCGGGGTCCAAGAGACCCAGTACTTC. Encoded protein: CASGVQETQYF.

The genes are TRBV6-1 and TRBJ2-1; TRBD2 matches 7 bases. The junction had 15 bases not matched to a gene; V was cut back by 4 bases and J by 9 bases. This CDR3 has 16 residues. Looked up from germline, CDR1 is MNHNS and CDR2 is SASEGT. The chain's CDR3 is CASSVAGASGPPEQFF. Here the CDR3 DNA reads TGTGCCAGCAGTGTGGCGGGCGCTAGCGGACCGCCTGAGCAGTTCTTC.

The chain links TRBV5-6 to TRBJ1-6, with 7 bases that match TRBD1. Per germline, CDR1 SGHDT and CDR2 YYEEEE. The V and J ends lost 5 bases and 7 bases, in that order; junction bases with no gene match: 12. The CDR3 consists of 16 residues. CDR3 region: CASRTGDPLGNSPLHF. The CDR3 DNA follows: TGTGCCAGCAGAACAGGGGACCCATTGGGGAATTCACCCCTCCACTTT.

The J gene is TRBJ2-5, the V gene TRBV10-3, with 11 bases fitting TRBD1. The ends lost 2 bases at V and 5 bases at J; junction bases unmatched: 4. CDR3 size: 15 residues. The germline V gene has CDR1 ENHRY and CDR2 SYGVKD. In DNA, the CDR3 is TGTGCCATCAGTGAGGGACAGGGGGCCGGGGAGACCCAGTACTTC. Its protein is CAISEGQGAGETQYF.

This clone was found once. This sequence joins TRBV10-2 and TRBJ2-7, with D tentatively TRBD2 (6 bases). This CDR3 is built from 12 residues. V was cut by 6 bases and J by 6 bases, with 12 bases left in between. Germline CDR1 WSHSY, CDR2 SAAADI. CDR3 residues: CASSGQGGEQYF. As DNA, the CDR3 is TGCGCCAGCAGCGGCCAGGGAGGCGAGCAGTACTTC.

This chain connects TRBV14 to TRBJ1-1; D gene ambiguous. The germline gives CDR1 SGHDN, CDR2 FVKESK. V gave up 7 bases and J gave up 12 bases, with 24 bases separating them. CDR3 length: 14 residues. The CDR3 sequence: CASKPPLSSTTTFF. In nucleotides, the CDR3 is TGTGCCAGCAAACCTCCCCTTTCCTCGACAACTACTTTCTTT.

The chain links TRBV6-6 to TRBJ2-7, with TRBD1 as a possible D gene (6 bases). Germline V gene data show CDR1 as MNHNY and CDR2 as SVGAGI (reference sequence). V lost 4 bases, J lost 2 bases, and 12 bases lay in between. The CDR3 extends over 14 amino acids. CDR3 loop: CASSLGGTPYEQYF. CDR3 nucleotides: TGTGCCAGCAGTTTAGGGGGTACACCCTACGAGCAGTACTTC.

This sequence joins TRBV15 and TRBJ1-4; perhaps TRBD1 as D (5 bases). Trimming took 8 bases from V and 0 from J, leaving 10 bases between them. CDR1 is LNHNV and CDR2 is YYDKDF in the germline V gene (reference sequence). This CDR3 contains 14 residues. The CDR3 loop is CATRYRTTNEKLFF. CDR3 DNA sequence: TGTGCCACCCGCTACAGGACAACTAATGAAAAACTGTTTTTT.